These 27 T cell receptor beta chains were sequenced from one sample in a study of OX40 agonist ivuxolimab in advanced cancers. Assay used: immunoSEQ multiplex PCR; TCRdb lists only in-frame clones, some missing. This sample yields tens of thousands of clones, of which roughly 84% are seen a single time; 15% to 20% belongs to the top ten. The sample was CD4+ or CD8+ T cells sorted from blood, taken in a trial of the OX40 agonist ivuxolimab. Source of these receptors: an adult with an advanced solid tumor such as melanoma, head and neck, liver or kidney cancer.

CDR3 sequence: CASSQTGGETQYF. As DNA, the CDR3 is TGTGCCAGCAGCCAGACAGGGGGTGAGACCCAGTACTTC. This chain links TRBV7-7 with TRBJ2-5; 9 bases line up with TRBD1. V was pared by 5 bases and J by 5 bases, with 3 bases of the junction left unmatched. Germline V gene sequence: CDR1 SSHAT, CDR2 FNYEAQ (reference sequence). There are 13 residues in the CDR3.

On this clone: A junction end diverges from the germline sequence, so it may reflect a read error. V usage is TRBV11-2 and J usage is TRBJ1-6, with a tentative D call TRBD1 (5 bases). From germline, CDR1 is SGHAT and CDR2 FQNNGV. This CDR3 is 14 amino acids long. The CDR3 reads CASSLGTGPDVVDF. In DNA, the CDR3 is TGTGCCAGCAGCTTAGGAACAGGCCCCGATGTAGTGGACTTT.

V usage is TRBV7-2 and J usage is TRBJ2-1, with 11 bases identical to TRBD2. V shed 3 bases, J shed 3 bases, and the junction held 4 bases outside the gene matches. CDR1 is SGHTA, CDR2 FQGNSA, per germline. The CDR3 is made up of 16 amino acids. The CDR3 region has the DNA TGTGCCAGCAGCTTGAGACTAGCGGGAATCTACAATGAGCAGTTCTTC. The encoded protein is CASSLRLAGIYNEQFF.

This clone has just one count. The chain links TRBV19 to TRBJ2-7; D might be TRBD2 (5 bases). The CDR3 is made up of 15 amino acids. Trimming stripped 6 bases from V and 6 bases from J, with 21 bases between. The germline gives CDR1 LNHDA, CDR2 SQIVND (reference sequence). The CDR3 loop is CASSLKRAGRGEQYF. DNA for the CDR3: TGTGCCAGTAGCCTCAAGAGGGCAGGCCGGGGCGAGCAGTACTTC.

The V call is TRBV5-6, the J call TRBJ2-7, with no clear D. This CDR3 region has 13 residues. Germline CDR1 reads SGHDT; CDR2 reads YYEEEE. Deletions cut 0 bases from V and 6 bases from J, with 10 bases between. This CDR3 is CASSLGQLSEQYF. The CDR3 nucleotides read TGTGCCAGCAGCTTGGGGCAGTTAAGCGAGCAGTACTTC.

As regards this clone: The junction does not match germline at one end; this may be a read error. The CDR3 DNA reads TGTGCCAGCAGTGACGTGACAACCATGGAAGTTTTCTTT. This gives the protein CASSDVTTMEVFF. V and J are TRBV6-1 and TRBJ1-1; D is unclear. Germline V gene sequence: CDR1 MNHNS, CDR2 SASEGT. This CDR3 is 13 amino acids long.

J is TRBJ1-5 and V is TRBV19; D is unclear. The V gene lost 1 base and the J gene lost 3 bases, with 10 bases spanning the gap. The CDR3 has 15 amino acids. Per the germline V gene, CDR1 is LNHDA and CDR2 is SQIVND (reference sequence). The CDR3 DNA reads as TGTGCCAGTAGTATAGGAGGAATCCTCAATCAGCCCCAGCATTTT. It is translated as CASSIGGILNQPQHF.

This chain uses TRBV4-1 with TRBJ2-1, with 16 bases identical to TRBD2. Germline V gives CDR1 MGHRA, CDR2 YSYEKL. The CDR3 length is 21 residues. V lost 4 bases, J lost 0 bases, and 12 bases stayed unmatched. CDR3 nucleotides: TGCGCCAGCAGCCCAAGAGGTTCGGGACTAGCGGGAGGGAGCTCCTACAATGAGCAGTTCTTC. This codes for CASSPRGSGLAGGSSYNEQFF.

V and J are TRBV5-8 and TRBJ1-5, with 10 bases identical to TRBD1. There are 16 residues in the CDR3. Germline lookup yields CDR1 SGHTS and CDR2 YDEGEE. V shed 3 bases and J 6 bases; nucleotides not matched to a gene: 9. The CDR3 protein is CASSYRGTGEGQPQHF. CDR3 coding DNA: TGTGCCAGCAGCTACCGAGGGACAGGGGAGGGTCAGCCCCAGCATTTT.

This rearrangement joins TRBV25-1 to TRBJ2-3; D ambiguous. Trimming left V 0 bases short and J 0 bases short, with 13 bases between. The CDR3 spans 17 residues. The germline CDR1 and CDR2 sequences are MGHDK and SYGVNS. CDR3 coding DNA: TGTGCCAGCAGTGAATACTCCGCCGTTACTAGCACAGATACGCAGTATTTT. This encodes CASSEYSAVTSTDTQYF. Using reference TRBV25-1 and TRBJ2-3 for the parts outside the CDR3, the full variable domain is EADIYQTPRYLVIGTGKKITLECSQTMGHDKMYWYQQDPGMELHLIHYSYGVNSTEKGDLSSESTVSRIRTEHFPLTLESARPSHTSQYLCASSEYSAVTSTDTQYFGPGTRLTVL.

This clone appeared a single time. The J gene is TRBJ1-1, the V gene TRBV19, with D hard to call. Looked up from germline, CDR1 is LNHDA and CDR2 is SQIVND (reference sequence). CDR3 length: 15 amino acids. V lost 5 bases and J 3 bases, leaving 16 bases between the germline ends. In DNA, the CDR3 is TGTGCCAGTAGTGCCACCGGGATTCGGGACACTGAAGCTTTCTTT. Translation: CASSATGIRDTEAFF.

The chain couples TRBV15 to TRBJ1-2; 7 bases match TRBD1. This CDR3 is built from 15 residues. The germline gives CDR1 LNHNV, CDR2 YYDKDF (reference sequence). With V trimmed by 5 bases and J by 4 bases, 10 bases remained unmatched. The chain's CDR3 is CATSDRPGQSYGYTF. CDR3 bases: TGTGCCACCAGCGATCGACCGGGACAGAGCTATGGCTACACCTTC.

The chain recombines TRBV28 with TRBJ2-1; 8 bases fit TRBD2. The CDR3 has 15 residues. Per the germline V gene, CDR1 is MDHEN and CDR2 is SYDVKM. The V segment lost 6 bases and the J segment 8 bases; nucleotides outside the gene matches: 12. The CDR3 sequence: CASRDGTRTFDEQFF. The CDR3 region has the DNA TGTGCCAGCAGGGACGGGACTAGAACGTTCGATGAGCAGTTCTTC. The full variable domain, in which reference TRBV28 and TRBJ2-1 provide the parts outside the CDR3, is DVKVTQSSRYLVKRTGEKVFLECVQDMDHENMFWYRQDPGLGLRLIYFSYDVKMKEKGDIPEGYSVSREKKERFSLILESASTNQTSMYLCASRDGTRTFDEQFFGPGTRLTVL.

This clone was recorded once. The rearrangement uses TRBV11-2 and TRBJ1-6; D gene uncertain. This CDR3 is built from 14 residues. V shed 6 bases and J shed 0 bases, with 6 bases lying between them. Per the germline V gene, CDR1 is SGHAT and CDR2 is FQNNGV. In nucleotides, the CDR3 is TGTGCCAGCAGTAAAAGCTCCTATAATTCACCCCTCCACTTT. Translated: CASSKSSYNSPLHF.

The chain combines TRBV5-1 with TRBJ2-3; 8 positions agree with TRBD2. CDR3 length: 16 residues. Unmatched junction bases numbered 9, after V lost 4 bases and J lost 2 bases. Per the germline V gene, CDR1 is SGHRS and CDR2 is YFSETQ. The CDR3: CASSTNSGEFTDTQYF. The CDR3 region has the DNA TGCGCCAGCAGCACTAATAGCGGGGAGTTCACAGATACGCAGTATTTT.

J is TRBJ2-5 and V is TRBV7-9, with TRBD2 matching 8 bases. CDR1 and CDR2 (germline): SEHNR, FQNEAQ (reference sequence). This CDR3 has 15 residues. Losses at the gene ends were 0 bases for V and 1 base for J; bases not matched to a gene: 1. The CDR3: CASSLAGTSQETQYF. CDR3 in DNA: TGTGCCAGCAGCTTAGCCGGGACTAGCCAAGAGACCCAGTACTTC.

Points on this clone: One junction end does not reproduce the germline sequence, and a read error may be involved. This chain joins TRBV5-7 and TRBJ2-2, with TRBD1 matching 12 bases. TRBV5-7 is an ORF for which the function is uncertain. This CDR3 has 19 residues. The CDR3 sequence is CASSFSRDRGRREHRGAVF. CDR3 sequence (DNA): TGTGCCAGCAGCTTCAGCCGGGACAGGGGGCGCCGAGAACACCGGGGAGCTGTTTTT.

Here the CDR3 reads CASSEPGGPYSNQPQHF. The DNA for the CDR3 is TGTGCCAGCAGTGAACCGGGGGGGCCATATAGCAATCAGCCCCAGCATTTT. The chain joins TRBV6-1 to TRBJ1-5; the D gene is possibly TRBD1 (6 bases). The germline CDR1 and CDR2 sequences are MNHNS and SASEGT. V lost 2 bases, J lost 0 bases, and 14 bases lay in between. This CDR3 is 17 amino acids long.

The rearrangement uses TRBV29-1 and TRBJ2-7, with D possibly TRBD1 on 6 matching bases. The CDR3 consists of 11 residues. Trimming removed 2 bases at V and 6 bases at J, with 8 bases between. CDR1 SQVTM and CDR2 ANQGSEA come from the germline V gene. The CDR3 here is CSVERGSEQYF. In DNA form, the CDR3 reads TGCAGCGTTGAAAGGGGGTCCGAGCAGTACTTC.

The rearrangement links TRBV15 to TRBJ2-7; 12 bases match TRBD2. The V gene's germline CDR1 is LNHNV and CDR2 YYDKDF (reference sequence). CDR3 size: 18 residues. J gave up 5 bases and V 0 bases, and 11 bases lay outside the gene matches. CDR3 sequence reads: CATSREGLAGGKPHEQYF. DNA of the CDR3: TGTGCCACCAGCAGAGAGGGGCTAGCGGGAGGGAAGCCCCACGAGCAGTACTTC. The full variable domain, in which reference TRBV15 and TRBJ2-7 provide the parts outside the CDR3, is DAMVIQNPRYQVTQFGKPVTLSCSQTLNHNVMYWYQQKSSQAPKLLFHYYDKDFNNEADTPDNFQSRRPNTSFCFLDIRSPGLGDTAMYLCATSREGLAGGKPHEQYFGPGTRLTVT.

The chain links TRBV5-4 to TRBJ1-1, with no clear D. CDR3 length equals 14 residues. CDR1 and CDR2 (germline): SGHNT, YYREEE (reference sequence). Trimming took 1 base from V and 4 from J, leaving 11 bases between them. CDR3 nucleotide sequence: TGTGCCAGCAGCTTGACGGGATGGGGCACTGAAGCTTTCTTT. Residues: CASSLTGWGTEAFF.

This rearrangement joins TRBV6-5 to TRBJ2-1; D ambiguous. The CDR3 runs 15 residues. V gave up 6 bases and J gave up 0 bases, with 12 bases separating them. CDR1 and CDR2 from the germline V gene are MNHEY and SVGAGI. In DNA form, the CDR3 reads TGTGCCAGCAGCCCCGTCCGGAGCTCCTACAATGAGCAGTTCTTC. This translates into CASSPVRSSYNEQFF.

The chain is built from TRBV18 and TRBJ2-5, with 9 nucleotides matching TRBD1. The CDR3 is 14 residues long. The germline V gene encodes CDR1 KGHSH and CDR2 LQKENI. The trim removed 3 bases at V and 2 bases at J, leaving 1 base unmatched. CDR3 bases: TGTGCCAGCTCACCCGGGACAGGGCAAGAGACCCAGTACTTC. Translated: CASSPGTGQETQYF.

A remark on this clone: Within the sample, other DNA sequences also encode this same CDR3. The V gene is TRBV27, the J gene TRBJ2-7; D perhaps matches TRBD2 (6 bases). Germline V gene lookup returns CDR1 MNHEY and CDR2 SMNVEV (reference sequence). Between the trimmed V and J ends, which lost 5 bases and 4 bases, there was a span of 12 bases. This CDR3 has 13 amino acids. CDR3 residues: CASSPGTGYEQYF. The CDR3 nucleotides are TGTGCCAGCAGTCCCGGGACTGGGTACGAGCAGTACTTC.

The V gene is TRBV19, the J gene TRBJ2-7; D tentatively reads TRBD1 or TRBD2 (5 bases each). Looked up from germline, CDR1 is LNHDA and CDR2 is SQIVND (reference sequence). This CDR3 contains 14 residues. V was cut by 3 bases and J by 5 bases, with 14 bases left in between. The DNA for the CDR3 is TGTGCCAGTAGTATGAGTTGGGACCCTGACGAGCAGTACTTC. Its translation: CASSMSWDPDEQYF. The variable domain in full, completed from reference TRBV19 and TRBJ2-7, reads DGGITQSPKYLFRKEGQNVTLSCEQNLNHDAMYWYRQDPGQGLRLIYYSQIVNDFQKGDIAEGYSVSREKKESFPLTVTSAQKNPTAFYLCASSMSWDPDEQYFGPGTRLTVT.

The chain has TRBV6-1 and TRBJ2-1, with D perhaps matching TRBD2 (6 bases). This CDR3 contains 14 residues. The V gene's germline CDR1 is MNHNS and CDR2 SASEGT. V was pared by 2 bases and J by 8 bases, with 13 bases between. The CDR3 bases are TGTGCCAGCAGTGAAAAAGTGGAGGGCCATGAGCAGTTCTTC. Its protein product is CASSEKVEGHEQFF.

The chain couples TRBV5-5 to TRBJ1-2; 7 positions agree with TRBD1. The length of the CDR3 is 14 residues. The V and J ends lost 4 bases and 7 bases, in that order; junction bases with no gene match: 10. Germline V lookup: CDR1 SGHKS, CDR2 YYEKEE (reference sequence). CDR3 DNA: TGTGCCAGCAGCCTAGGGACAGTCGAGGTTGGCTACACCTTC. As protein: CASSLGTVEVGYTF.